This T cell receptor (beta chain) derives from a study of regulatory T cells in long-lasting Graves disease. Study-level background: A definition of persistent Graves' disease required over 5 years of antithyroid drugs plus positive TSH receptor antibodies.

Time point in this sample: persistent/refractory GD, antithyroid drugs over 5 years with positive TRAb. After RNA was extracted from PBMCs, the TCR library was made from it. Germline V lookup: CDR1 SEHNR, CDR2 FQNEAQ (reference sequence). The CDR3 covers 13 residues. The V and J ends lost 4 bases and 7 bases respectively, with 11 bases between them. Construction of the TCR beta libraries employed iRepertoire HTBI primers in conjunction with Arm-PCR of CDR3 regions. MiXCR was run by TCRdb on the multiplex PCR reads, yielding one entry per CDR3 protein. The table lists 600,000 to 800,000 distinct CDR3 sequences, 30% of them singletons.

The TCR sequence derives from a female donor with Graves disease. The starting material was peripheral blood mononuclear cells (PBMCs), obtained when the disease was refractory, from a patient treated with antithyroid drugs. The V call is TRBV7-9, the J call TRBJ1-3, with D uncertain. The CDR3 reads CASSSPFRNTIYF. CDR3 sequence (DNA): TGTGCCAGCAGCTCCCCGTTCCGGAACACCATATATTTT.